This T cell receptor beta chain originates from a study of shared clonotypes between healthy human individuals. This clone was picked up one time. Each replicate PCR on the sorted subsets used about 0.2 ug DNA (approximately 33,000 T cell genomes). Generated by immunoSEQ multiplex PCR, the TCRdb table keeps only in-frame clones and is missing some. Here the sample spans roughly 700,000 clones, approximately 79% being singletons. V lost 6 bases and J lost 0, with 9 bases in between. CDR3 length: 14 amino acids. Germline CDR1 reads MNHNY; CDR2 reads SVGAGI (reference sequence). CD4+ cell separation produced CD45RA+ naive and CD45RA-negative memory subsets.

This sequence was found in a woman aged 25 to 39 in good health. The chain couples TRBV6-6 to TRBJ1-3; D call uncertain. The sequencing input was memory CD4+ T cells sorted from blood. Subset in this sample: CD45RA-negative fraction. Written as DNA, the CDR3 is TGTGCCAGCAGGTTGGGTTACTCTGGAAACACCATATATTTT. Translation gives CASRLGYSGNTIYF.